The clone carrying this T cell receptor (beta chain) has a single count. The junction shows a germline mismatch at one end, possibly a read error. Using genomic DNA as the template, TCR beta VDJ and CDR3 profiling was carried out. TCRdb fed the reads into MiXCR, producing one record per CDR3 protein. The sample lists more than 250,000 distinct CDR3 sequences, roughly 82% occurring once. These data originate in a study of CD8+CD57+ T cells in acquired aplastic anemia. CDR1 is SEHNR, CDR2 FQNEAQ, per germline (reference sequence). The CDR3 sequence is 16 residues long. The authors sequenced patients whose flow cytometry had shown CD8+CD57+ cell expansion.

The receptor's source is a human donor with aplastic anemia. Sequenced material: sorted CD4+, CD8+, or CD8+CD57+ T cells (not recorded which) from PBMCs. The chain combines TRBV7-9 with TRBJ2-1; TRBD2 agrees at 8 bases. CDR3 loop: CASSFQRGGGSDDQTF. Here the CDR3 DNA reads TGTGCCAGCAGCTTTCAAAGAGGCGGGGGGAGCGATGACCAGACCTTC.